What follows describes a single T cell receptor (beta chain). Its antigen is not identified. The protocol was immunoSEQ multiplex PCR, while the TCRdb copy is restricted to in-frame clones and leaves out a portion. The data contain under 120,000 clones, nearly 90% of them singletons. V lost 5 bases to trimming and J lost 2 bases, with 26 bases between them. Germline assignment: CDR1 SGHDT and CDR2 YYEEEE. The CDR3 spans 19 residues. These data originate in a study of T cell responses to AZD1222 COVID-19 vaccine. Study findings and constraints: Rises in breadth and depth of Spike-specific TCRs came after two AZD1222 doses. Clonal diversity was possibly underestimated, and white British individuals and females predominated among donors. Only a handful of AZD1222 recipients, roughly six in all, had baseline seropositivity.

The analysis combined second doses at about 4 or about 12 weeks. The receptor was derived from an adult who received the AZD1222 COVID-19 vaccine. The V gene is TRBV5-6, the J gene TRBJ1-5; TRBD1 might be the D (6 bases). This specimen was peripheral blood, taken 28 days after the second AZD1222 dose. CDR3 sequence: CASRKQGPQMQHGNQPQHF. The CDR3 bases are TGTGCCAGCAGGAAACAGGGTCCCCAAATGCAACATGGCAATCAGCCCCAGCATTTT.